These 30 T cell receptor beta chains were sequenced from one sample in a study of shared T cell receptors in the human thymus. Assay used: immunoSEQ multiplex PCR; TCRdb lists only in-frame clones, some missing. The profile shows 540,000 or so clones, about four fifths of them singletons. The same sample was also used in a study of human thymus T cells.

The sample comprised thymocytes. The receptors here all came from a boy in the first two years of life with a congenital heart defect.

This chain links TRBV4-2 with TRBJ2-7; D may be TRBD2 (5 bases). Germline V gene lookup returns CDR1 LGHNA and CDR2 YNFKEQ. Deletions cut 0 bases from V and 3 bases from J, with 9 bases between. This CDR3 has 14 residues. This CDR3 is CASSQDTSIYEQYF. In DNA, the CDR3 is TGTGCCAGCAGCCAAGATACTAGTATCTACGAGCAGTACTTC.

The chain links TRBV7-9 to TRBJ2-1; 7 bases agree with TRBD2. The CDR3 is 16 amino acids. Germline trimming cut 2 bases from V and 0 bases from J; bases unmatched to any gene: 4. The germline gives CDR1 SEHNR, CDR2 FQNEAQ (reference sequence). CDR3 sequence (DNA): TGTGCCAGCAGCTTATGTGGCGGGGGCTCCTACAATGAGCAGTTCTTC. Protein product: CASSLCGGGSYNEQFF.

The CDR3 spells CASSQDNSPHRRPYEQYF. The DNA for the CDR3 is TGCGCCAGCAGCCAAGATAACTCTCCCCACAGGCGACCCTACGAGCAGTACTTC. The chain couples TRBV4-1 to TRBJ2-7; tentative D call: TRBD1 (5 bases). CDR3 size: 18 residues. The germline gives CDR1 MGHRA, CDR2 YSYEKL. V was clipped by 0 bases and J by 2 bases, with 20 bases between them.

The genes are TRBV25-1 and TRBJ2-3, with 8 bases fitting TRBD1. CDR3 length equals 16 residues. The J segment lost 3 bases and the V segment lost 4 bases, leaving 9 bases of the junction unmatched. Per germline, CDR1 MGHDK and CDR2 SYGVNS. The CDR3 DNA follows: TGTGCCAGCAGTGGGCGGAGGACAGGGAGGACAGATACGCAGTATTTT. Protein product: CASSGRRTGRTDTQYF. Looking up the rest from reference TRBV25-1 and TRBJ2-3 gives the full variable domain: EADIYQTPRYLVIGTGKKITLECSQTMGHDKMYWYQQDPGMELHLIHYSYGVNSTEKGDLSSESTVSRIRTEHFPLTLESARPSHTSQYLCASSGRRTGRTDTQYFGPGTRLTVL.

V usage is TRBV7-2 and J usage is TRBJ1-2, with 8 bases fitting TRBD1. The V segment lost 0 bases and the J segment 8 bases; nucleotides outside the gene matches: 11. The CDR3 length is 16 residues. Per germline, CDR1 SGHTA and CDR2 FQGNSA. CDR3 coding DNA: TGTGCCAGCAGCTTAGCGCGGGGCAGGGGGCAGGAGGGCTACACCTTC. Its protein is CASSLARGRGQEGYTF.

The CDR3 spells CAISESSSRPYVEQYF. The CDR3 DNA sequence: TGTGCCATCAGTGAGTCTAGTTCTCGTCCATACGTGGAGCAGTACTTC. This chain joins TRBV10-3 and TRBJ2-7; no clear D gene. The CDR3 totals 16 residues. The V gene's germline CDR1 is ENHRY and CDR2 SYGVKD. The V end was cut by 0 bases, the J end by 7 bases, with 19 bases between.

The CDR3, as DNA: TGTGCCAGTAGACCTTCGGCCCCGCGGAACTATGGCTACACCTTC. It codes for CASRPSAPRNYGYTF. The chain links TRBV19 to TRBJ1-2; D call uncertain. Between the trimmed V and J ends, which lost 6 bases and 2 bases, there was a span of 16 bases. This CDR3 is 15 amino acids long. Looked up from germline, CDR1 is LNHDA and CDR2 is SQIVND (reference sequence).

The CDR3: CASSSTGRLAGFSRNEQFF. Written as DNA, the CDR3 is TGTGCCAGCTCATCCACAGGGCGTCTAGCGGGATTTAGTCGGAATGAGCAGTTCTTC. The genes are TRBV18 and TRBJ2-1; 9 bases are a match to TRBD2. V gave up 5 bases and J gave up 7 bases; unmatched junction bases: 21. Germline V lookup: CDR1 KGHSH, CDR2 LQKENI. The CDR3 has 19 residues.

This sequence joins TRBV5-1 and TRBJ2-1; D is possibly TRBD1 (5 bases). CDR3 size: 15 residues. CDR1 is SGHRS, CDR2 YFSETQ, per germline. V was trimmed by 4 bases and J by 6 bases, leaving 17 bases between them. The CDR3 loop is CASSPDSRERNEQFF. The CDR3 nucleotides are TGCGCCAGCAGCCCCGACAGTAGAGAACGCAATGAGCAGTTCTTC.

The CDR3 DNA sequence: TGTGCCAGCAGGGGCGGGAGGGGGGAGAGGCAGTATTTT. Its protein is CASRGGRGERQYF. The rearrangement joins TRBV27 to TRBJ2-3, with 9 bases lining up with TRBD2. Germline V gives CDR1 MNHEY, CDR2 SMNVEV (reference sequence). CDR3 size: 13 residues. Unmatched junction bases numbered 9, after V lost 6 bases and J lost 11 bases.

The gene calls are TRBV7-6 and TRBJ1-1; 7 nucleotides line up with TRBD1. Trimming cost V 6 bases and J 1 base; bases outside gene matches: 14. The germline V gene has CDR1 SGHVS and CDR2 FNYEAQ. This CDR3 comprises 17 residues. The CDR3 region has the DNA TGTGCCAGCAGTCCACTTGAACAGGGGATTCCGAACACTGAAGCTTTCTTT. Protein sequence: CASSPLEQGIPNTEAFF.

The V and J genes are TRBV5-6 and TRBJ1-1; 9 bases agree with TRBD1. The CDR3 length is 15 residues. Germline V gene data show CDR1 as SGHDT and CDR2 as YYEEEE. After removal of 3 bases from V and 3 bases from J, the junction contained 6 bases not matched to a gene. In DNA, the CDR3 is TGTGCCAGCAGCTACCCGACAGGGGGAGACACTGAAGCTTTCTTT. Translated: CASSYPTGGDTEAFF.

Notes on this clone: A junction boundary mismatches the germline segment, possibly from a read error. The chain is built from TRBV7-7 and TRBJ2-1, with 8 bases aligning to TRBD2. This CDR3 has 16 amino acids. The V gene's germline CDR1 is SSHAT and CDR2 FNYEAQ (reference sequence). CDR3 protein: CASSLAHTSGFNEQFF. The CDR3 DNA is TGTGCTAGCAGCTTAGCGCATACTAGCGGATTCAATGAGCAGTTCTTC.

The genes are TRBV7-9 and TRBJ2-5, with D maybe TRBD2 (5 bases). V shed 1 base and J shed 4 bases, with 16 bases lying between them. CDR1 and CDR2 (germline): SEHNR, FQNEAQ (reference sequence). The CDR3 consists of 16 residues. CDR3 sequence reads: CASSLGGGEPPETQYF. CDR3 DNA: TGTGCCAGCAGCTTAGGAGGAGGAGAGCCTCCAGAGACCCAGTACTTC.

The rearrangement uses TRBV7-2 and TRBJ2-7; D is possibly TRBD1 (6 bases). V gave up 3 bases and J gave up 5 bases, with 17 bases separating them. This CDR3 is built from 15 residues. The germline gives CDR1 SGHTA, CDR2 FQGNSA. The CDR3 bases are TGTGCCAGCAGCTTTAGGGGGAGAGGGGCGCACGAGCAGTACTTC. Its translation: CASSFRGRGAHEQYF.

This clone occurred once. The genes are TRBV18 and TRBJ2-5; the match to TRBD2 covers 11 bases. The CDR3 consists of 18 residues. V was clipped by 0 bases and J by 1 base; unmatched bases: 7. Germline CDR1 is KGHSH and CDR2 is LQKENI. The CDR3 protein is CASSPPTDSGRAQETQYF. The CDR3 DNA reads as TGTGCCAGCTCACCACCTACTGATAGCGGGAGGGCCCAAGAGACCCAGTACTTC.

V and J are TRBV6-5 and TRBJ1-1; D not certain. V was shortened by 5 bases and J by 4 bases, with 14 bases between the two germline ends. The germline gives CDR1 MNHEY, CDR2 SVGAGI. This CDR3 is 14 amino acids long. CDR3 region: CASSGRVTGTEAFF. CDR3 coding DNA: TGTGCCAGCAGTGGGAGGGTTACGGGCACTGAAGCTTTCTTT.

This chain uses TRBV7-2 with TRBJ2-2, with a tentative D call TRBD2 (5 bases). Between the trimmed V and J ends, which lost 5 bases and 5 bases, there was a span of 12 bases. The germline V gene has CDR1 SGHTA and CDR2 FQGNSA. This CDR3 region has 14 residues. CDR3 bases: TGTGCCAGCAGCAGAGCTAGCATGACCGGGGAGCTGTTTTTT. Protein: CASSRASMTGELFF.

This clone was seen more than once but under ten times. The chain is built from TRBV4-1 and TRBJ2-7; D might be TRBD2 (6 bases). The germline V and J ends were trimmed by 4 bases and 4 bases, with 14 bases remaining between them. This CDR3 comprises 14 residues. Germline V gene sequence: CDR1 MGHRA, CDR2 YSYEKL. DNA of the CDR3: TGCGCCAGCAGCCCCGCTTGCGGGAATTACGAGCAGTACTTC. Translated: CASSPACGNYEQYF.

The V gene is TRBV27, the J gene TRBJ1-5; TRBD1 agrees at 7 bases. The CDR3 totals 18 residues. The junction had 9 bases not matched to a gene; V was cut back by 1 base and J by 0 bases. Germline values: CDR1 MNHEY, CDR2 SMNVEV (reference sequence). The CDR3 region has the DNA TGTGCCAGCAGTTTATACCCAGGGGGTAAAGATAGCAATCAGCCCCAGCATTTT. Residues: CASSLYPGGKDSNQPQHF.

The genes are TRBV7-7 and TRBJ2-1; D remains unclear. V was pared by 3 bases and J by 7 bases, with 10 bases between. The germline V gene has CDR1 SSHAT and CDR2 FNYEAQ (reference sequence). CDR3 length: 13 amino acids. Here the CDR3 reads CASSFSVRNEQFF. The CDR3 region has the DNA TGTGCCAGCAGCTTCAGCGTGAGGAATGAGCAGTTCTTC.

The J gene is TRBJ2-2, the V gene TRBV4-3; TRBD2 aligns across 11 bases. The germline CDR1 and CDR2 sequences are LGHNA and YSLEER. The V segment lost 2 bases and the J segment 4 bases; nucleotides outside the gene matches: 12. This CDR3 has 19 residues. This chain's CDR3 is CASSQHGGLAGGPTGELFF. In nucleotides, the CDR3 is TGCGCCAGCAGCCAACATGGAGGATTAGCGGGAGGGCCCACCGGGGAGCTGTTTTTT.

This chain connects TRBV10-3 to TRBJ1-2, with D possibly TRBD1 on 5 matching bases. This CDR3 spans 15 amino acids. The germline V gene has CDR1 ENHRY and CDR2 SYGVKD. Trimming stripped 3 bases from V and 0 bases from J, with 11 bases between. In DNA form, the CDR3 reads TGTGCCATCAGTGATTACAACAGGACTAACTATGGCTACACCTTC. Translation gives CAISDYNRTNYGYTF.

V is TRBV5-4 and J is TRBJ2-1, with 9 bases aligning to TRBD1. This CDR3 is 14 amino acids long. The germline V gene has CDR1 SGHNT and CDR2 YYREEE (reference sequence). V lost 4 bases and J lost 8; bases outside the gene matches: 7. The CDR3 reads CASSDGTGRDEQFF. CDR3 bases: TGTGCCAGCAGCGACGGGACAGGGCGGGATGAGCAGTTCTTC. Full variable domain (remainder filled in from reference TRBV5-4 and TRBJ2-1): ETGVTQSPTHLIKTRGQQVTLRCSSQSGHNTVSWYQQALGQGPQFIFQYYREEENGRGNFPPRFSGLQFPNYSSELNVNALELDDSALYLCASSDGTGRDEQFFGPGTRLTVL.

V usage is TRBV5-1 and J usage is TRBJ2-3, with 16 positions matching TRBD2. Germline CDR1 reads SGHRS; CDR2 reads YFSETQ. The ends lost 4 bases at V and 2 bases at J; junction bases unmatched: 7. This CDR3 contains 18 residues. This chain's CDR3 is CASSMGLAGGPVTDTQYF. CDR3 DNA sequence: TGCGCCAGCAGCATGGGACTAGCGGGAGGGCCGGTCACAGATACGCAGTATTTT.

The CDR3 sequence is CASSLGLAGGNEQFF. The DNA of the CDR3 is TGTGCCAGCAGCTTAGGACTAGCGGGAGGGAATGAGCAGTTCTTC. The gene calls are TRBV7-2 and TRBJ2-1, with 14 bases identical to TRBD2. The CDR3 loop spans 15 amino acids. The germline CDR1 and CDR2 sequences are SGHTA and FQGNSA. The V gene end was trimmed by 1 base and the J gene end by 7 bases; junction bases not matched to a gene: 0.

This clone was detected only once. The V gene is TRBV20-1, the J gene TRBJ1-2; no clear D gene. CDR1 is DFQATT, CDR2 SNEGSKA, per germline (reference sequence). V was clipped by 0 bases and J by 10 bases, with 6 bases between them. The CDR3 has 10 residues. CDR3 sequence reads: CSARDPLYTF. The CDR3 DNA follows: TGCAGTGCTAGAGATCCCCTCTACACCTTC.

The rearrangement joins TRBV12-5 to TRBJ2-3; maybe TRBD2 (6 bases). Between the trimmed V and J ends, which lost 7 bases and 7 bases, there was a span of 15 bases. This CDR3 has 13 amino acids. Germline V gene data show CDR1 as LGHNT and CDR2 as FRNRAP. The CDR3 sequence: CASASKGGNTQYF. CDR3 sequence (DNA): TGTGCTAGTGCTTCGAAGGGAGGCAATACGCAGTATTTT.

The V gene is TRBV27, the J gene TRBJ2-5; 13 bases are a match to TRBD2. This CDR3 region has 15 residues. V lost 5 bases and J lost 4; bases outside the gene matches: 4. Germline V gene lookup returns CDR1 MNHEY and CDR2 SMNVEV (reference sequence). The CDR3 is CASSRGLAGRETQYF. The CDR3, as DNA: TGTGCCAGCAGTAGGGGACTAGCGGGACGAGAGACCCAGTACTTC.

The genes are TRBV6-8 and TRBJ2-1; 11 bases are a match to TRBD2. The J segment lost 6 bases and the V segment lost 2 bases, leaving 3 bases of the junction unmatched. The length of the CDR3 is 15 residues. CDR1 MNHGY and CDR2 SAAAGT come from the germline V gene. CDR3 loop: CASSYRGLAVNEQFF. CDR3 DNA sequence: TGTGCCAGCAGTTACCGGGGACTAGCGGTCAATGAGCAGTTCTTC.